This TCR beta chain was captured in a study of shared clonotypes between healthy human individuals. Study results and limitations: The naive CD4 repertoires of a handful of donors were compared, and roughly 5.1% of clonotypes were shared.

All participating donors were Caucasian adults from Nashville, Tennessee. Trimming removed 7 bases from V and 7 bases from J, with 14 bases in between. Per germline, CDR1 DFQATT and CDR2 SNEGSKA (reference sequence). The CDR3 covers 11 residues. For each subset, genomic DNA was distributed in equal portions over several immunoSEQ plates. The table came from immunoSEQ multiplex PCR; TCRdb's copy has only in-frame clones and leaves some out. The repertoire consists of over a million clones, with 75% to 85% occurring once and the leading ten covering 0.61%. Turning to this clone: Its antigen is as yet unknown.

The sequencing sample was made of memory CD4+ T cells from PBMCs. The subset: CD45RA-negative fraction. The chain employs TRBV20-1 and TRBJ2-7; tentative D call: TRBD2 (5 bases). The sequence was collected from a man aged 18 to 30 in good health. Some clones in this sample may be carry-over from other donors' samples. The CDR3 DNA reads TGCAGTGTTAGCCGCCGAGGGGAGCAGTACTTC. It codes for CSVSRRGEQYF.